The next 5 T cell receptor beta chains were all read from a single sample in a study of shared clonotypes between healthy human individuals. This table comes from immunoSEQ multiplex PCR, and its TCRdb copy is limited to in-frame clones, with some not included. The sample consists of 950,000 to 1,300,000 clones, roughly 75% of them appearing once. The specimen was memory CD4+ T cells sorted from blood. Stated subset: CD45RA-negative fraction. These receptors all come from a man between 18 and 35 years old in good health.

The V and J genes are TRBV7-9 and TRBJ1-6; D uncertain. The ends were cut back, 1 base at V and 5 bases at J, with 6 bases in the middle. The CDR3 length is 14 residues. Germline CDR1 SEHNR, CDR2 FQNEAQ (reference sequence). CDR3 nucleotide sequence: TGTGCCAGCAGCTTAGACAGAAATAATTCACCCCTCCACTTT. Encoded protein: CASSLDRNNSPLHF.

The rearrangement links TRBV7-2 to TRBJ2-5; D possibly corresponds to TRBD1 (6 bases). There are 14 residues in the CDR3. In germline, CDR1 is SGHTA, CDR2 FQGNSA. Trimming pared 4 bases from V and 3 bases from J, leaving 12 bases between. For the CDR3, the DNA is TGTGCCAGCAGCTCCACAAGGGGGAAAGAGACCCAGTACTTC. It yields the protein CASSSTRGKETQYF.

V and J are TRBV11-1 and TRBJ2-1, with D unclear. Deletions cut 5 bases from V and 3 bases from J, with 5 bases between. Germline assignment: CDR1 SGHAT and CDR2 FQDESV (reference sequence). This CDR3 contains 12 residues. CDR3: CASSPDYNEQFF. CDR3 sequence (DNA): TGTGCCAGCAGCCCGGACTACAATGAGCAGTTCTTC.

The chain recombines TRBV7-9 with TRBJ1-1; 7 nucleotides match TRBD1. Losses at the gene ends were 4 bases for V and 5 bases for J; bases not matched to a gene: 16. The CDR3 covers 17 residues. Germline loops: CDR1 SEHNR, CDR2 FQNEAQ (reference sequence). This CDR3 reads CASSSTRDSGSRTEAFF. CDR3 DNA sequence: TGTGCCAGCAGCTCTACCCGGGACAGCGGGAGTCGGACTGAAGCTTTCTTT.

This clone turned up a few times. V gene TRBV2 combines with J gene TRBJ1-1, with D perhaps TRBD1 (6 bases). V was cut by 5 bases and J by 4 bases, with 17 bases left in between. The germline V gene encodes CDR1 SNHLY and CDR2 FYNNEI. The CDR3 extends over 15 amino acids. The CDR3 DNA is TGTGCCAGCAGTCTGGGAGGGGGTGGTGGCACTGAAGCTTTCTTT. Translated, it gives CASSLGGGGGTEAFF. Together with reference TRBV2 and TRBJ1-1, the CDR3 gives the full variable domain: EPEVTQTPSHQVTQMGQEVILRCVPISNHLYFYWYRQILGQKVEFLVSFYNNEISEKSEIFDDQFSVERPDGSNFTLKIRSTKLEDSAMYFCASSLGGGGGTEAFFGQGTRLTVV.